This record looks at one T cell receptor (beta chain) sequence and its context. The record originates from a study of blood T cell repertoires in COVID-19. Deletions cut 7 bases from V and 5 bases from J, with 11 bases between. Germline lookup yields CDR1 SNHLY and CDR2 FYNNEI. The CDR3 consists of 12 residues. Profiling relied on immunoSEQ multiplex PCR, and the TCRdb table lists in-frame clones only, not all of them. The sample has roughly 260,000 clones; approximately 86% are singletons. What was sequenced was peripheral blood. The receptor comes from a man in his forties who had recovered from COVID-19. V and J are TRBV2 and TRBJ1-2; D is ambiguous. CDR3 protein: CASTQLPYGYTF. The CDR3, as DNA: TGTGCCAGCACACAGCTTCCATATGGCTACACCTTC.